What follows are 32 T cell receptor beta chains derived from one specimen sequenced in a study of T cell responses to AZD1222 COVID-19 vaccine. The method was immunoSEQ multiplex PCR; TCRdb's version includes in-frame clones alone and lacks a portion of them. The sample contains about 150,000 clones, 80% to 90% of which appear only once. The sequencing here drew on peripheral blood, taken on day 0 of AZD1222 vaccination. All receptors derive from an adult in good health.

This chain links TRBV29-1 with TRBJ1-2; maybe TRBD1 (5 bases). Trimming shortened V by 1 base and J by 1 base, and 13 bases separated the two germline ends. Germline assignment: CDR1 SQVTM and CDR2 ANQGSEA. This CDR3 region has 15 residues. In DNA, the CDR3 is TGCAGCGTTGAAGGTCGGGGACCTCTTAACTATGGCTACACCTTC. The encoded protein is CSVEGRGPLNYGYTF.

The DNA of the CDR3 is TGTGCCAGCTCACCGTCGCCCAGTTCCGAGCAGTACTTC. Protein sequence: CASSPSPSSEQYF. V and J are TRBV18 and TRBJ2-7; D remains ambiguous. V shed 3 bases and J shed 6 bases, with 12 bases lying between them. The germline V gene encodes CDR1 KGHSH and CDR2 LQKENI. The CDR3 has 13 amino acids.

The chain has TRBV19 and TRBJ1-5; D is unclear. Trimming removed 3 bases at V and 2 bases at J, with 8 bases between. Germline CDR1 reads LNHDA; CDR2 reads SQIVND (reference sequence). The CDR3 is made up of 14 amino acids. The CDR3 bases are TGTGCCAGTAGTATCTACTGGGGCAATCAGCCCCAGCATTTT. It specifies CASSIYWGNQPQHF.

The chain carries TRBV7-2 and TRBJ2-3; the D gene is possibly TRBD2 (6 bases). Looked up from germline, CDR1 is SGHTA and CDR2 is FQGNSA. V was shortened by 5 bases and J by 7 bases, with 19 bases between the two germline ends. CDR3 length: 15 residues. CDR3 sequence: CASSRSDGTFNTQYF. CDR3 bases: TGTGCCAGCAGCCGGAGCGACGGGACTTTTAATACGCAGTATTTT. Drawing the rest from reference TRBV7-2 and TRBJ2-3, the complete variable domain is GAGVSQSPSNKVTEKGKDVELRCDPISGHTALYWYRQSLGQGLEFLIYFQGNSAPDKSGLPSDRFSAERTGGSVSTLTIQRTQQEDSAVYLCASSRSDGTFNTQYFGPGTRLTVL.

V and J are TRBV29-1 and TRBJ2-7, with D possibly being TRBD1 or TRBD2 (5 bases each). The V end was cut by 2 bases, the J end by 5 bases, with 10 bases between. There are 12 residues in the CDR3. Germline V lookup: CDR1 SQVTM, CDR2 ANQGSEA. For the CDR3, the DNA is TGCAGCGTTGAATCTGGGACCCACGAGCAGTACTTC. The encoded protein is CSVESGTHEQYF.

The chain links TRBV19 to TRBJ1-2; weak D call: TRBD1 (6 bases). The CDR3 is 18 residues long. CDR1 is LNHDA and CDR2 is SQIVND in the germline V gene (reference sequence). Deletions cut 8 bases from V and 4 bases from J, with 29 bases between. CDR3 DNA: TGTGCCAGTCAACCAGTAGGCAGGGGCACCGCGGGCATCTATGGCTACACCTTC. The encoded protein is CASQPVGRGTAGIYGYTF.

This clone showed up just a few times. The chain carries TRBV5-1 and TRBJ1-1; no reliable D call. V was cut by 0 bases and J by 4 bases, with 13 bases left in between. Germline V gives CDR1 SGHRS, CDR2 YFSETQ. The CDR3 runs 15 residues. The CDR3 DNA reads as TGCGCCAGCAGCTTGGAGTTCGATATCGGCACTGAAGCTTTCTTT. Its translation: CASSLEFDIGTEAFF. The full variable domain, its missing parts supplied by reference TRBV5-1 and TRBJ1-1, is KAGVTQTPRYLIKTRGQQVTLSCSPISGHRSVSWYQQTPGQGLQFLFEYFSETQRNKGNFPGRFSGRQFSNSRSEMNVSTLELGDSALYLCASSLEFDIGTEAFFGQGTRLTVV.

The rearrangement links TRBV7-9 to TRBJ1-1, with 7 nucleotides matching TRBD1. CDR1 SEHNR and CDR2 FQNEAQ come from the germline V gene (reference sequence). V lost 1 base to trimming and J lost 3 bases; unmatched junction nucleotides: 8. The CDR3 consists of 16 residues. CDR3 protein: CASSLERGPGDTEAFF. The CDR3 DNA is TGTGCCAGCAGCTTAGAAAGGGGGCCGGGGGACACTGAAGCTTTCTTT.

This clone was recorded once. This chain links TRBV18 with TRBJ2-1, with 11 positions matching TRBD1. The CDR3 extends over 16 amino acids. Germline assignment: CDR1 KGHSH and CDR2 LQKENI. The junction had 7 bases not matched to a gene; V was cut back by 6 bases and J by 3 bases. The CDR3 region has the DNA TGTGCCAGCTCGCCGCAAGGGACAGGGGGCTACAATGAGCAGTTCTTC. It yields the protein CASSPQGTGGYNEQFF. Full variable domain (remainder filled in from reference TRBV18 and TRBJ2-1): NAGVMQNPRHLVRRRGQEARLRCSPMKGHSHVYWYRQLPEEGLKFMVYLQKENIIDESGMPKERFSAEFPKEGPSILRIQQVVRGDSAAYFCASSPQGTGGYNEQFFGPGTRLTVL.

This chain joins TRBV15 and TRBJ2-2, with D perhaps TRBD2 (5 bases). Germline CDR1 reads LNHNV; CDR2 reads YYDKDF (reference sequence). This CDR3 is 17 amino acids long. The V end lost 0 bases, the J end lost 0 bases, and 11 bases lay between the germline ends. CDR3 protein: CATSRDRVATNTGELFF. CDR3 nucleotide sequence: TGTGCCACCAGCAGAGATCGGGTAGCGACGAACACCGGGGAGCTGTTTTTT.

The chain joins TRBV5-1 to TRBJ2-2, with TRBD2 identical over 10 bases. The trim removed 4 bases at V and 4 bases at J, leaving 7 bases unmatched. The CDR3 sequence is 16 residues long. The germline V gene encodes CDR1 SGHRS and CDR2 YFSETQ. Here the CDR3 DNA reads TGCGCCAGCAGCCCTTCTAGCGGGAGCTTCACCGGGGAGCTGTTTTTT. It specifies CASSPSSGSFTGELFF.

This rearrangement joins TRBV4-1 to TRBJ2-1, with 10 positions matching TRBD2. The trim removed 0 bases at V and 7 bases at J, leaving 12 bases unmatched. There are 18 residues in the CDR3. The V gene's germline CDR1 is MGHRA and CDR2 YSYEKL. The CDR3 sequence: CASSQEKYGASGSNEQFF. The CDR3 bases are TGCGCCAGCAGCCAAGAAAAATATGGGGCTAGCGGGAGTAATGAGCAGTTCTTC.

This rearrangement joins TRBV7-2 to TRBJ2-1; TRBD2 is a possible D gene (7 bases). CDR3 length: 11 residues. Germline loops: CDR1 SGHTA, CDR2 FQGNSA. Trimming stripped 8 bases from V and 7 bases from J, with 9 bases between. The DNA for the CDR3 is TGTGCCAGCGGGAGGGGGAATGAGCAGTTCTTC. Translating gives CASGRGNEQFF.

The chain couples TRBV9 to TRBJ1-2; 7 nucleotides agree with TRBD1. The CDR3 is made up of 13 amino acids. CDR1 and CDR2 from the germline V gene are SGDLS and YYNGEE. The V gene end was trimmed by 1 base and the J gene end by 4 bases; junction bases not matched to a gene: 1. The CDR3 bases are TGTGCCAGCAGCGTACAGGGGGGCTATGGCTACACCTTC. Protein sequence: CASSVQGGYGYTF.

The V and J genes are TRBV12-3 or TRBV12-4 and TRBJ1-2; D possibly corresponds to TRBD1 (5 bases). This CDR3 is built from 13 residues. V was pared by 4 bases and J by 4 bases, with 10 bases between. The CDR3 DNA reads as TGTGCCAGCAGTTCCAGCGGGGGCTATGGCTACACCTTC. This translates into CASSSSGGYGYTF.

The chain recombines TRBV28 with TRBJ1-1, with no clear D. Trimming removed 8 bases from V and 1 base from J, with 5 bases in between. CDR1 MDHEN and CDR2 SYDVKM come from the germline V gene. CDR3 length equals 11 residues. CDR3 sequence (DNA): TGTGCCAGCGGCGGGAACACTGAAGCTTTCTTT. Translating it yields CASGGNTEAFF.

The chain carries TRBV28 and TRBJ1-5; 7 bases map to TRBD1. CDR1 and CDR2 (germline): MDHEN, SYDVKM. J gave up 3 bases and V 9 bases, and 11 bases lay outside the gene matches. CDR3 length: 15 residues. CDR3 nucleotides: TGTGCCAGTACCGAGGGGGCGAGATACAATCAGCCCCAGCATTTT. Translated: CASTEGARYNQPQHF.

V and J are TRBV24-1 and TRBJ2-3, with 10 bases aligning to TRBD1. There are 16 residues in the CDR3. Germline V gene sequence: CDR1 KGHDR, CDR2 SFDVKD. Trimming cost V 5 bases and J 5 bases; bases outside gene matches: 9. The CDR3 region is CATSGPPGQGQDTQYF. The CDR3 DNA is TGTGCCACCAGTGGTCCCCCGGGACAGGGGCAAGATACGCAGTATTTT.

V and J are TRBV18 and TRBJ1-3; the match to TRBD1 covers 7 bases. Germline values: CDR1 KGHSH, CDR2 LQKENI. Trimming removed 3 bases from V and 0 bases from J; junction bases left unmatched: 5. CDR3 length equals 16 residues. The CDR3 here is CASSPQGTDSGNTIYF. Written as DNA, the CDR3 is TGTGCCAGCTCACCCCAAGGGACAGACTCTGGAAACACCATATATTTT.

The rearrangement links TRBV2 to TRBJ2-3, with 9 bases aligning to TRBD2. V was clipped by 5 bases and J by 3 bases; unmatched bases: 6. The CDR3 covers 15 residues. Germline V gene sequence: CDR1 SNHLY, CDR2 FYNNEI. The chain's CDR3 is CASSPIAGVTDTQYF. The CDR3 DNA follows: TGTGCCAGCAGTCCTATAGCGGGAGTGACAGATACGCAGTATTTT.

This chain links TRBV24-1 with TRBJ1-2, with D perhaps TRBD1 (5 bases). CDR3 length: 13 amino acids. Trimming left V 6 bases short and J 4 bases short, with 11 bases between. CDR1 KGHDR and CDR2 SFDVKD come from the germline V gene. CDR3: CATSSRGTYGYTF. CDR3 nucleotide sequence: TGTGCCACCAGTTCTCGGGGGACCTATGGCTACACCTTC.

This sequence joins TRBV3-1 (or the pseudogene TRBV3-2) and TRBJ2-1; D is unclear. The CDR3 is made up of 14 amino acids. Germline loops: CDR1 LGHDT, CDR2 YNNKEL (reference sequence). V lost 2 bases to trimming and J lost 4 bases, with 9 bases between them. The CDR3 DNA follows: TGTGCCAGCAGCCAACTCGACGGATACAATGAGCAGTTCTTC. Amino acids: CASSQLDGYNEQFF.

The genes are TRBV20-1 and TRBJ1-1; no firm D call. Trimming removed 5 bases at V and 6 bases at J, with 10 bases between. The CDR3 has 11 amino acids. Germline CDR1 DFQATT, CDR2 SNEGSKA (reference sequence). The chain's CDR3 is CSAAQWAEAFF. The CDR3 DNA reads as TGCAGTGCTGCCCAGTGGGCTGAAGCTTTCTTT.

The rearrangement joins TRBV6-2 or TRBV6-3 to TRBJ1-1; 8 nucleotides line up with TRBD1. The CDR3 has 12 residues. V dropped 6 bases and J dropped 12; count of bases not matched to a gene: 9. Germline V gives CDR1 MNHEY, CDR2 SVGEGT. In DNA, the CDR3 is TGTGCCAGCAGCCTCCGGGACAGGAATACTTTCTTT. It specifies CASSLRDRNTFF.

CDR3 region: CASSVDGLMTGNEQFF. The DNA of the CDR3 is TGTGCCAGCAGTGTCGACGGTTTAATGACAGGCAATGAGCAGTTCTTC. The V gene is TRBV2, the J gene TRBJ2-1, with a possible D match to TRBD1 (6 bases). CDR1 and CDR2 (germline): SNHLY, FYNNEI. Between the trimmed V and J ends, which lost 4 bases and 6 bases, there was a span of 19 bases. The CDR3 is 16 amino acids.

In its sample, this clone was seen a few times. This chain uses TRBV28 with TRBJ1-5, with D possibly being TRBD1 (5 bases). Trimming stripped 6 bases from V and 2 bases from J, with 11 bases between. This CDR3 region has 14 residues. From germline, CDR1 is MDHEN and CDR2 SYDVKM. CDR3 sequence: CASSPPGGNQPQHF. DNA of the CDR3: TGTGCCAGCAGCCCCCCGGGGGGCAATCAGCCCCAGCATTTT.

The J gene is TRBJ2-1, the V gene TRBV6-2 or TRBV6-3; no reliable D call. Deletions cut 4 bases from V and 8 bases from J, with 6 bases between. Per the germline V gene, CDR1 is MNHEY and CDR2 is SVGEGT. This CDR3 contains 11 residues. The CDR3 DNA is TGTGCCAGCAGTTTGGACCATGAGCAGTTCTTC. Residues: CASSLDHEQFF.

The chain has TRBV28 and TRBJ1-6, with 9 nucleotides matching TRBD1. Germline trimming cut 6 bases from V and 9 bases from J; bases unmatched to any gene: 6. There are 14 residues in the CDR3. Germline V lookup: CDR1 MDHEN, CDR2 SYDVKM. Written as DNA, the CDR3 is TGTGCCAGCAGCCGACAGGGGGACAGTTCACCCCTCCACTTT. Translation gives CASSRQGDSSPLHF. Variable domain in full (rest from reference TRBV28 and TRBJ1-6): DVKVTQSSRYLVKRTGEKVFLECVQDMDHENMFWYRQDPGLGLRLIYFSYDVKMKEKGDIPEGYSVSREKKERFSLILESASTNQTSMYLCASSRQGDSSPLHFGNGTRLTVT.

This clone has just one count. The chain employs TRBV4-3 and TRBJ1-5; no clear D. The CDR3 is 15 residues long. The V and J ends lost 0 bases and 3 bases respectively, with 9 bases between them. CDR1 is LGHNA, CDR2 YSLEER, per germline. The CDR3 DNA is TGCGCCAGCAGCCAAGAAGCCGTAAACAATCAGCCCCAGCATTTT. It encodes CASSQEAVNNQPQHF.

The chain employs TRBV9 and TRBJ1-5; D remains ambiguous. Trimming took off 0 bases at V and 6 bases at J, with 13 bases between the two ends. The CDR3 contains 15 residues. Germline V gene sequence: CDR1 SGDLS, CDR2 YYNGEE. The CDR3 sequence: CASSVGTDFSQPQHF. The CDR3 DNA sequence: TGTGCCAGCAGCGTAGGAACGGATTTTAGTCAGCCCCAGCATTTT.

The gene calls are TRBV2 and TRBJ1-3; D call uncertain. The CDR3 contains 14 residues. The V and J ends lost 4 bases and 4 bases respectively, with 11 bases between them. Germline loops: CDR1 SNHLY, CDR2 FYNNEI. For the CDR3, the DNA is TGTGCCAGCAGTGTCCCGGGCCCCGGAAACACCATATATTTT. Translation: CASSVPGPGNTIYF.

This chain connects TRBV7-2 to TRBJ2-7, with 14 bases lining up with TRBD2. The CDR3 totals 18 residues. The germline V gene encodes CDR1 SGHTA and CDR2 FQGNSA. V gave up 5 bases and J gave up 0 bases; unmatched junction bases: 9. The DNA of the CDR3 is TGTGCCAGCAGCACGCAGACTAGCGGGAGGGGAGGCTCCTACGAGCAGTACTTC. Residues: CASSTQTSGRGGSYEQYF.